A selection of T cell receptor beta chains follows, all from one sample in a study of shared clonotypes between healthy human individuals. Method: immunoSEQ multiplex PCR; TCRdb's copy keeps in-frame clones and lacks some. The sample holds about 380,000 clones, just over 95% seen once. Sequenced material: memory CD8+ T cells sorted from blood. These TCRs come from a man in his thirties or forties in good health. CDR3s leave out the opening cysteine and the closing phenylalanine or tryptophan.

V gene: TRBV11-1; J gene: TRBJ2-1; CDR3 protein: ASSLLAGGYNEQF
V gene: TRBV11-1; J gene: TRBJ1-1; CDR3 protein: ASSEWGPTYTEAF
V gene: TRBV5-1; J gene: TRBJ2-7; CDR3 protein: ASSLGDLSSYEQY
V gene: TRBV13; J gene: TRBJ1-2; CDR3 protein: ASSSGSGRYGYT
V gene: TRBV5-4; J gene: TRBJ1-2; CDR3 protein: ASSQDSGDSYGYT
V gene: TRBV7-9; J gene: TRBJ2-1; CDR3 protein: ASSLILAQSEQF
V gene: TRBV7-2; J gene: TRBJ2-7; CDR3 protein: ASSLVQGGRSYEQY
V gene: TRBV6-1; J gene: TRBJ1-2; CDR3 protein: ASSEGLGGDGYT
V gene: TRBV5-1; J gene: TRBJ2-1; CDR3 protein: ASGPLAGVNNEQF
V gene: TRBV19; J gene: TRBJ2-1; CDR3 protein: ASSMALAGSNEQF